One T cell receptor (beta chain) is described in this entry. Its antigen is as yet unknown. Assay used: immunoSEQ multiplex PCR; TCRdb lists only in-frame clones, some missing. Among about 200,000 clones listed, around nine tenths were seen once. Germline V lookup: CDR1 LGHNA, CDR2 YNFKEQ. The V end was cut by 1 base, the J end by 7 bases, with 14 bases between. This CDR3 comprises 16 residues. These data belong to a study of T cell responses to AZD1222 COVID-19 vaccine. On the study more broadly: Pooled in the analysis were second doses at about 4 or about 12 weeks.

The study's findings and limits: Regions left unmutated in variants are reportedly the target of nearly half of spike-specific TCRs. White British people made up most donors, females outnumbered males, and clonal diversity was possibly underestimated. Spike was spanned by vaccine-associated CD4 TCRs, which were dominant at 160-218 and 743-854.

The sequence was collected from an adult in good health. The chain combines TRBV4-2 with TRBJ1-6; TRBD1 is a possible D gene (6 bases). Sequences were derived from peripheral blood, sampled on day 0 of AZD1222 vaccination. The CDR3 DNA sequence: TGTGCCAGCAGCCAAGTCCACAGGGCGCAAAATTCACCCCTCCACTTT. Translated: CASSQVHRAQNSPLHF.